The 16 T cell receptor beta chains below come from one sample, sequenced in a study of T cell responses to AZD1222 COVID-19 vaccine (dated by TCRdb to the early 2020s). The library was built by means of the immunoSEQ multiplex PCR assay. This is the immuneACCESS table as TCRdb keeps it, with only in-frame sequences that have V and J called. A part of the clones is gone; compared with another copy, unresolved V genes explain less than half, and the rest is unexplained. The sample profile shows approximately 100,000 clones; around 92% of them were found once. The top ten clonotypes cover less than 3.5% of the sample. The sample's time point label, decoded: baseline before first vaccination. This specimen's treatment or condition label, per the study, means: meningococcal conjugate vaccine given as trial control. The sequences come from peripheral blood, collected on day 0 of MenACWY control vaccination. These receptors all come from an adult in good health.

The V gene is TRBV3-1 (or the pseudogene TRBV3-2), the J gene TRBJ1-6, with D tentatively TRBD1 (5 bases). Trimming cost V 0 bases and J 8 bases, with 14 bases left between them. Germline CDR1 LGHDT, CDR2 YNNKEL (reference sequence). The CDR3 extends over 16 amino acids. The CDR3 DNA sequence: TGTGCCAGCAGCCAAGATCAGACAGCGACTTATTCACCCCTCCACTTT. This gives the protein CASSQDQTATYSPLHF.

The chain recombines TRBV10-2 with TRBJ2-7; 8 nucleotides line up with TRBD1. Germline values: CDR1 WSHSY, CDR2 SAAADI. With V trimmed by 5 bases and J by 3 bases, 9 bases remained unmatched. The CDR3 runs 15 residues. The CDR3 bases are TGCGCCAGCAGTCTTGCCGGACAGGGCGGCTACGAGCAGTACTTC. Protein product: CASSLAGQGGYEQYF.

This rearrangement joins TRBV30 to TRBJ2-3, with 10 bases lining up with TRBD1. Germline assignment: CDR1 GTSNPN and CDR2 SVGIG (reference sequence). V lost 4 bases to trimming and J lost 3 bases; unmatched junction nucleotides: 4. This CDR3 comprises 14 residues. The CDR3, as DNA: TGTGCCTGGACCCAGGGACAGGGGACAGATACGCAGTATTTT. Its translation is CAWTQGQGTDTQYF. Full variable domain (missing parts from reference TRBV30 and TRBJ2-3): SQTIHQWPATLVQPVGSPLSLECTVEGTSNPNLYWYRQAAGRGLQLLFYSVGIGQISSEVPQNLSASRPQDRQFILSSKKLLLSDSGFYLCAWTQGQGTDTQYFGPGTRLTVL.

The chain joins TRBV7-9 to TRBJ2-2; D call uncertain. CDR3 size: 13 residues. CDR1 and CDR2 (germline): SEHNR, FQNEAQ (reference sequence). V lost 7 bases to trimming and J lost 6 bases, with 12 bases between them. CDR3 sequence (DNA): TGTGCCAGCACCCCAAAGGTCCCCGGGGAGCTGTTTTTT. It translates to CASTPKVPGELFF.

The genes are TRBV6-5 and TRBJ2-7, with D unresolved. CDR1 is MNHEY, CDR2 SVGAGI, per germline. The CDR3 contains 13 residues. Trimming stripped 0 bases from V and 7 bases from J, with 10 bases between. DNA of the CDR3: TGTGCCAGCAGTTACTCCCCCGGTATGGAGCAGTACTTC. Its translation: CASSYSPGMEQYF.

The genes are TRBV5-1 and TRBJ2-7, with 9 bases lining up with TRBD1. Germline V CDR1 and CDR2: SGHRS, YFSETQ. The V gene end was trimmed by 3 bases and the J gene end by 3 bases; junction bases not matched to a gene: 7. This CDR3 is built from 15 residues. CDR3 DNA sequence: TGCGCCAGCAGCTATACCGGGACAGGGAACTACGAGCAGTACTTC. It specifies CASSYTGTGNYEQYF.

The chain recombines TRBV4-3 with TRBJ2-1; 12 bases are shared with TRBD2. The CDR3 is 17 amino acids. Germline CDR1 reads LGHNA; CDR2 reads YSLEER. V trimming: 2 bases; J trimming: 4 bases; junction bases outside the gene matches: 6. CDR3 residues: CASSQTVGTSGYNEQFF. CDR3 sequence (DNA): TGCGCCAGCAGCCAAACCGTTGGGACTAGCGGGTACAATGAGCAGTTCTTC.

V usage is TRBV3-1 (or the pseudogene TRBV3-2) and J usage is TRBJ2-3; 11 bases align to TRBD2. This CDR3 is 16 amino acids long. V lost 3 bases and J lost 5; bases outside the gene matches: 7. Per germline, CDR1 LGHDT and CDR2 YNNKEL (reference sequence). The CDR3 region is CASSQASGGYIDTQYF. The CDR3 nucleotides are TGTGCCAGCAGCCAGGCTAGCGGGGGGTACATAGATACGCAGTATTTT.

J is TRBJ1-2 and V is TRBV19; D may be TRBD1 (6 bases). The germline CDR1 and CDR2 sequences are LNHDA and SQIVND (reference sequence). With 6 bases removed from V and 8 bases from J, the gap between germline ends came to 22 bases. The CDR3 loop spans 15 amino acids. CDR3 sequence (DNA): TGTGCCAGTAGGGCCCTTCAGGGGAAAAGAGAAGGCTACACCTTC. Translating gives CASRALQGKREGYTF.

The DNA of the CDR3 is TGTGCCAGCAGCTTCGCGGGAGGTCGCACAGATACGCAGTATTTT. Amino acids: CASSFAGGRTDTQYF. The genes are TRBV5-5 and TRBJ2-3; TRBD2 aligns across 8 bases. Per germline, CDR1 SGHKS and CDR2 YYEKEE (reference sequence). The CDR3 has 15 residues. Trimming at V came to 2 bases and at J to 1 base, leaving 3 bases not matched to a gene. Together with reference TRBV5-5 and TRBJ2-3, the CDR3 gives the full variable domain: DAGVTQSPTHLIKTRGQQVTLRCSPISGHKSVSWYQQVLGQGPQFIFQYYEKEERGRGNFPDRFSARQFPNYSSELNVNALLLGDSALYLCASSFAGGRTDTQYFGPGTRLTVL.

In nucleotides, the CDR3 is TGTGCCAGCAGCGTAGAGTCCCGCGGGGGAAGTGGCTACACCTTC. Protein sequence: CASSVESRGGSGYTF. The chain carries TRBV9 and TRBJ1-2, with D perhaps matching TRBD1 (5 bases). This CDR3 comprises 15 residues. Trimming cost V 0 bases and J 7 bases, with 16 bases left between them. Germline V gene data show CDR1 as SGDLS and CDR2 as YYNGEE.

The chain links TRBV5-4 to TRBJ2-5; TRBD2 aligns across 9 bases. V was clipped by 0 bases and J by 7 bases; unmatched bases: 4. This CDR3 contains 14 residues. Germline CDR1 and CDR2: SGHNT and YYREEE (reference sequence). This CDR3 is CASSLGTSEATQYF. In DNA, the CDR3 is TGTGCCAGCAGCTTGGGGACTAGCGAAGCGACCCAGTACTTC.

The CDR3 here is CASSPRSSVGADTQYF. The CDR3 region has the DNA TGTGCCAGCTCGCCTCGATCTAGCGTGGGGGCAGATACGCAGTATTTT. This chain uses TRBV18 with TRBJ2-3; TRBD2 might be the D (6 bases). The CDR3 covers 16 residues. V was shortened by 6 bases and J by 4 bases, with 20 bases between the two germline ends. CDR1 is KGHSH, CDR2 LQKENI, per germline.

This clone was detected once. CDR3 sequence (DNA): TGTGCCAGCAGGAGGGACAGGGCCACCTATAATTCACCCCTCCACTTT. Residues: CASRRDRATYNSPLHF. The rearrangement joins TRBV2 to TRBJ1-6, with 9 bases matching TRBD1. The CDR3 length is 16 residues. Germline V gene sequence: CDR1 SNHLY, CDR2 FYNNEI. V was pared by 6 bases and J by 2 bases, with 5 bases of the junction left unmatched.

The chain has TRBV19 and TRBJ2-7; D is possibly TRBD1 (6 bases). Germline V gene lookup returns CDR1 LNHDA and CDR2 SQIVND (reference sequence). The CDR3 has 16 amino acids. With 1 base removed from V and 4 bases from J, the gap between germline ends came to 17 bases. Here the CDR3 DNA reads TGTGCCAGTAGTATAGTTGCAGGGGCCGCCGTATACGAGCAGTACTTC. The encoded protein is CASSIVAGAAVYEQYF.

This clone was seen only once. This sequence joins TRBV11-3 and TRBJ1-2, with no clear D. Trimming left V 0 bases short and J 9 bases short, with 11 bases between. Per germline, CDR1 SGHNT and CDR2 YENEEA. The CDR3 length is 13 residues. The CDR3 DNA is TGTGCCAGCAGCTTAGATGCAAGTCGAAGCTACACCTTC. It is translated as CASSLDASRSYTF.